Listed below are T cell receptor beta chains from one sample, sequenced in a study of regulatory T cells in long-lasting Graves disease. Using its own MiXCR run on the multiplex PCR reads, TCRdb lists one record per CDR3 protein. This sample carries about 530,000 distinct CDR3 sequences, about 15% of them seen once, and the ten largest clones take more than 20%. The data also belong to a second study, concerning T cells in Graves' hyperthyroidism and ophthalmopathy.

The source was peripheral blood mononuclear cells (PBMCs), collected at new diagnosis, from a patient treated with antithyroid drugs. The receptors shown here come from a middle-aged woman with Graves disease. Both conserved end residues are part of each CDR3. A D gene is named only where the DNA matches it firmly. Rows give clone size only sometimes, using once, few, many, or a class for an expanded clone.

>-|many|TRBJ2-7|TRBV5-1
TGCGCCAGCAGTATAAGAAATTCTCATCCGGGACAATTCTACGAGCAGTACTTC
CASSIRNSHPGQFYEQYF
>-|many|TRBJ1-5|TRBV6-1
TGTGCCAGTGTCCCTGGGGTCACTCAGCCCCAGCATTTT
CASVPGVTQPQHF
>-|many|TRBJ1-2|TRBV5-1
TGCGCCAGCAGCTTGGTTGGGGGCCACTATGGCTACACCTTC
CASSLVGGHYGYTF
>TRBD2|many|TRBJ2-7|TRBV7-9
TGTGCCAGCAGCTTTAGAGCGGGGTACTACGAGCAGTACTTC
CASSFRAGYYEQYF
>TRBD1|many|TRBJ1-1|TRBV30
TGTGCCTGCTATCGAGGGGGCGAAGCTTTCTTT
CACYRGGEAFF
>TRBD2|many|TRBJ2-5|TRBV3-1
TGTGCCAGCAGCCCGGGGGGGAGGGGGACCCAGTACTTC
CASSPGGRGTQYF
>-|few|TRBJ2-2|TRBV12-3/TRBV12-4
TGTGCCAGCAGCCTGAATAGGGGGGGACAACCCGGGGAGCTGTTTTTT
CASSLNRGGQPGELFF
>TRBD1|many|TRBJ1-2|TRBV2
TGTGCCAGCACTATACAGGGGAATGGCTACACCTTC
CASTIQGNGYTF
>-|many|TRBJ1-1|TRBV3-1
TGTGCCAGCAGCCAAGACCCAGGCATCACTGAAGCTTTCTTT
CASSQDPGITEAFF
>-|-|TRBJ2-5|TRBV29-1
TGCAGCGTTTCACAAGAGACCCAGTACTTC
CSVSQETQYF
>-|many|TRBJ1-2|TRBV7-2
TGTGCCAGCAGCTTAGGGGGGACGGGAGCTAACTATGGCTACACCTTC
CASSLGGTGANYGYTF
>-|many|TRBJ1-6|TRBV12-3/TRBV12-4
TGTGCCAGCAGTAGGGGACATACGAAACCCCTCCACTTT
CASSRGHTKPLHF
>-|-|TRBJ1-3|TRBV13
TGTGCCACCTACCGAAGGGAAGGAGGCACCATATATTTT
CATYRREGGTIYF
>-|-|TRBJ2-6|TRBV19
TGTGCCAGTAGTACTGACGCTTCTGGGGCCAACGTCCTGACTTTC
CASSTDASGANVLTF
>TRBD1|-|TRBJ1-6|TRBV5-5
TGTGCCAGCAGCTTGGGGACAGGGAGAGAATCACCCCTCCACTTT
CASSLGTGRESPLHF
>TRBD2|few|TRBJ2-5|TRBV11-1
TGTGCCAGCAGCCGGGACCGCGGGGGGACCCAGTACTTC
CASSRDRGGTQYF
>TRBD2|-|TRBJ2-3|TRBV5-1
TGCGCCAGCAGCTTGGCTGACAACGCGGGGGGGCTGGAAGATACGCAGTATTTT
CASSLADNAGGLEDTQYF
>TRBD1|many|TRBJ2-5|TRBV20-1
TGCAGCTCACGGACAGGGGGCAGAGGAGAGACCCAGTACTTC
CSSRTGGRGETQYF
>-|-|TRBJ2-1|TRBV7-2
TGTGCCAGCAGCCCACACCGCGAGCAGTTCTTC
CASSPHREQFF
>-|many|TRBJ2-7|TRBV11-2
TGTGCCAGCAGCTTAGCAGGGACACGGATTTGGGAGCAGTACTTC
CASSLAGTRIWEQYF
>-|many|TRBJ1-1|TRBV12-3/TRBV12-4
TGTGCCAGCAGTTTCCACAGAGGCACTGAAGCTTTCTTT
CASSFHRGTEAFF
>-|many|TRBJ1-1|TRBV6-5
TGTGCCAGCAGTTACTCGACCGGGAGGGCTTTCTTT
CASSYSTGRAFF
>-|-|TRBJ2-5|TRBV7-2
TGTGCCAGCAGCTCCGGGACGGTCATTAGGTCCCAGTACTTC
CASSSGTVIRSQYF
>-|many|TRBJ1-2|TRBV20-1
TGCAGTGCGGGCCAGCACAGCCCCTTTGGCTACACCTTC
CSAGQHSPFGYTF
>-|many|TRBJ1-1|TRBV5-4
TGTGCCAGCAGGTCTCAGACTATGAACACTGAAGCTTTCTTT
CASRSQTMNTEAFF
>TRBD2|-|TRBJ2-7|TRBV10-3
TGTGCCATCAGTCGACTAGCGGGGACCTACGAGCAGTACTTC
CAISRLAGTYEQYF
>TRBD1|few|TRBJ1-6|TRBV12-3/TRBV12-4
TGTGCCAGCAGTTTCAGGGGGCGTAATTCACCCCTCCACTTT
CASSFRGRNSPLHF
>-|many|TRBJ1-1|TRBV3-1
TGTGCCAGCAGCCAAGGGAGACTCCCGAACACTGAAGCTTTCTTT
CASSQGRLPNTEAFF
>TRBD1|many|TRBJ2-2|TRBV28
TGTGCCAGCACCAAAGCCGGGACAGGAGTCTTGGGGGAGCTGTTTTTT
CASTKAGTGVLGELFF
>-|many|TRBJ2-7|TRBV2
TGTGCCAGCAGTGAAATAGGGGCACACGAGCAGTACTTC
CASSEIGAHEQYF
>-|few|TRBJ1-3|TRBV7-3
TGTGCCAGCAGTCCTAAGCCGGGAAGCTCTGGAAACACCATATATTTT
CASSPKPGSSGNTIYF
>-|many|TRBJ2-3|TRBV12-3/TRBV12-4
TGTGCCAGCAGCTTAGGAGTTAGCACAGATACGCAGTATTTT
CASSLGVSTDTQYF
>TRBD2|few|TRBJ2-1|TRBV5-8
TGTGCCAGCAGCTTGGGGACTAGCGGGGGGGCCACTTATGAGCAGTTCTTC
CASSLGTSGGATYEQFF
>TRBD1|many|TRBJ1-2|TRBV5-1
TGCGCCAGCAGCACCGGGACAGGGGTCTATGGCTACACCTTC
CASSTGTGVYGYTF
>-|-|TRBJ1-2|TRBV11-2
TGTGCCAGCAGAACGGACAGATCGTGGGGCTACACCTTC
CASRTDRSWGYTF
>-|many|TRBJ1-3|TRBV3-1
TGTGCCAGCAGCCAAGGGACGGCCGTTTCCATATATTTT
CASSQGTAVSIYF
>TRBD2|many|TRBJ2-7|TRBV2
TGTGCCAGCAGTGAACAGCGGGGGAGCTCCTACGAGCAGTACTTC
CASSEQRGSSYEQYF
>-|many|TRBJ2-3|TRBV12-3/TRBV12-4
TGTGCCAGCACTCCCTCCCCAGGGACAGATACGCAGTATTTT
CASTPSPGTDTQYF
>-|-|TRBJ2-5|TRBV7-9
TGTGCCAGCATCTCAGGATACCAAGAGACCCAGTACTTC
CASISGYQETQYF
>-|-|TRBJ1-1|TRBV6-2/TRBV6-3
TGTGCCAGCAGTTACTCGAGTGGAAACCTGAACACTGAAGCTTTCTTT
CASSYSSGNLNTEAFF
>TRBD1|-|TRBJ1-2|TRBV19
TGTGCCACCCACAGGGGGCACGGCTACACCTTC
CATHRGHGYTF
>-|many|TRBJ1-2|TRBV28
TGTGCCAGCAGCTGGGGCTCCCACTATGGCTACACCTTC
CASSWGSHYGYTF
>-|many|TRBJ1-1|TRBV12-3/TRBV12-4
TGTGCCAGCAGAGGAGTGAACACTGAAGCTTTCTTT
CASRGVNTEAFF
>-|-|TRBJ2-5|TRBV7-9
TGTGCCGGCATCCTCTTAACAGAGGGGAAGGAGACCCAGTACTTC
CAGILLTEGKETQYF
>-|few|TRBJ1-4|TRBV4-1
TGCGCCAGCAGCCAAGGAAATCAAGTCGAAAAACTGTTTTTT
CASSQGNQVEKLFF
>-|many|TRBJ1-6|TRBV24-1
TGTGCCACCAAATCAGGGAGGGTAAATTCACCCCTCCACTTT
CATKSGRVNSPLHF
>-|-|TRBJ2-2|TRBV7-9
TGTGCCAGCAATAGGGGTATGACTCCCGGGGAGCTGTTTTTT
CASNRGMTPGELFF
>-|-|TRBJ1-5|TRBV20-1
TGCAGTGCTGGCCGGATAGGGAAGGAACAGCCCCAGCATTTT
CSAGRIGKEQPQHF